This T cell receptor beta chain comes out of a study of T cell repertoires in cytomegalovirus infection. Study background: Recently described HLA-C-restricted plus well-studied HLA-B-restricted CMV epitopes were used.

In this sample, this clonotype turned up a few times. What it recognizes is unknown. The study, taken as a whole, reports: HLA-C-restricted CMV-specific TCR beta clonotypes prevailed in the ex vivo response.

Via MiXCR, TCRdb re-called the reads, giving one row per CDR3 protein. The sample has 650,000 to 900,000 distinct CDR3 sequences, approximately 32% seen once. The source material was cultured CD8+ T cells from PBMCs, sampled from culture after CMV antigen stimulation. This TCR came from a human donor in good health (CMV status not recorded). Some clones in this sample may be carry-over from other donors' samples.

Written as DNA, the CDR3 is TGTGCCAGCAGTGACAGTAGCAATCAGCCCCAGCATTTT. This gives the protein CASSDSSNQPQHF. The V and J genes are TRBV27 and TRBJ1-5, with TRBD1 as a possible D gene (5 bases). Deletions cut 5 bases from V and 0 bases from J, with 5 bases between. CDR1 and CDR2 (germline): MNHEY, SMNVEV (reference sequence). The CDR3 runs to 13 residues.